These 30 T cell receptor beta chains were all obtained from the same sample, sequenced in a study of CD8+ T cells in alopecia areata. RNA was isolated and reverse transcribed to cDNA, the sequencing template. Generated by immunoSEQ multiplex PCR, the TCRdb table keeps only in-frame clones and is missing some. The sample yields approximately 200,000 clones, 50% to 60% seen once. Treatment: oral pan-JAK inhibitor, 5-10 mg twice daily. Sequencing used CD4+ T cells sorted from blood, obtained at week 4, from a patient treated with tofacitinib. These receptors were collected from a human donor with alopecia areata.

This clone was seen just once. V usage is TRBV7-2 and J usage is TRBJ2-7, with TRBD1 matching 8 bases. Trimming at V came to 1 base and at J to 3 bases, leaving 5 bases not matched to a gene. Germline CDR1 SGHTA, CDR2 FQGNSA. The CDR3 covers 15 residues. CDR3 protein: CASSLGTGLNYEQYF. CDR3 DNA: TGTGCCAGCAGCTTAGGGACAGGGCTTAACTACGAGCAGTACTTC.

This clone has only a few counts. The V and J genes are TRBV5-1 and TRBJ2-7; TRBD1 might be the D (6 bases). This CDR3 is built from 13 residues. Germline-derived CDR1 and CDR2 are SGHRS and YFSETQ. The germline V and J ends were trimmed by 4 bases and 2 bases, with 10 bases remaining between them. The CDR3 protein is CASSRDNTYEQYF. CDR3 bases: TGCGCCAGCAGCCGGGACAACACCTACGAGCAGTACTTC.

This clone occurred a few times. This chain links TRBV30 with TRBJ2-7; no firm D call. CDR3 length: 13 residues. The germline V gene has CDR1 GTSNPN and CDR2 SVGIG (reference sequence). V was trimmed by 2 bases and J by 7 bases, leaving 15 bases between them. The CDR3 DNA reads TGTGCCTGGAGTATCCTCTCCTTGGGGGAGCAGTACTTC. Its protein product is CAWSILSLGEQYF.

The chain is built from TRBV30 and TRBJ1-2, with D maybe TRBD1 (6 bases). V was trimmed by 5 bases and J by 4 bases, leaving 29 bases between them. The CDR3 covers 18 residues. Germline CDR1 reads GTSNPN; CDR2 reads SVGIG (reference sequence). CDR3 protein: CAWARGTGYRESSYGYTF. Written as DNA, the CDR3 is TGTGCCTGGGCTAGGGGTACCGGTTACAGGGAATCTAGCTATGGCTACACCTTC.

The chain couples TRBV5-4 to TRBJ2-1; D gene unclear. The CDR3 sequence is 16 residues long. Germline V lookup: CDR1 SGHNT, CDR2 YYREEE (reference sequence). Trimming pared 0 bases from V and 5 bases from J, leaving 15 bases between. The CDR3 nucleotides read TGTGCCAGCAGCTTGGAGAGTAAGAGGCCTAACAATGAGCAGTTCTTC. Translated, it gives CASSLESKRPNNEQFF.

The V gene is TRBV29-1, the J gene TRBJ2-5; perhaps TRBD2 as D (6 bases). The V gene lost 6 bases and the J gene lost 5 bases, with 16 bases spanning the gap. The CDR3 loop spans 13 amino acids. CDR1 and CDR2 (germline): SQVTM, ANQGSEA. The CDR3 spells CSVTHSGGETQYF. For the CDR3, the DNA is TGCAGCGTCACCCATTCAGGAGGGGAGACCCAGTACTTC.

The V call is TRBV29-1, the J call TRBJ2-5; D gene unclear. This CDR3 has 14 residues. The germline CDR1 and CDR2 sequences are SQVTM and ANQGSEA. V dropped 3 bases and J dropped 1 base, with 12 bases sitting between them. The CDR3 loop reads CSVEVFRGQETQYF. The CDR3 coding sequence is TGCAGCGTTGAGGTCTTCCGCGGCCAAGAGACCCAGTACTTC. Complete variable domain (other parts from reference TRBV29-1 and TRBJ2-5): SAVISQKPSRDICQRGTSLTIQCQVDSQVTMMFWYRQQPGQSLTLIATANQGSEATYESGFVIDKFPISRPNLTFSTLTVSNMSPEDSSIYLCSVEVFRGQETQYFGPGTRLLVL.

This chain joins TRBV10-3 and TRBJ1-5; no firm D call. CDR1 is ENHRY, CDR2 SYGVKD, per germline. The CDR3 loop spans 14 amino acids. Trimming pared 2 bases from V and 2 bases from J, leaving 7 bases between. The CDR3 nucleotides are TGTGCCATCAGTGAGAATTTGGGCAATCAGCCCCAGCATTTT. Protein sequence: CAISENLGNQPQHF.

The chain joins TRBV30 to TRBJ2-1; D possibly corresponds to TRBD2 (6 bases). The CDR3 extends over 13 amino acids. CDR1 is GTSNPN and CDR2 is SVGIG in the germline V gene (reference sequence). Trimming cost V 8 bases and J 7 bases, with 18 bases left between them. The CDR3 nucleotides read TGTGCCCACGGAGGACGGGCGGGGAATGAGCAGTTCTTC. This encodes CAHGGRAGNEQFF.

The V and J genes are TRBV2 and TRBJ1-2; D call uncertain. The CDR3 totals 12 residues. Looked up from germline, CDR1 is SNHLY and CDR2 is FYNNEI. Trimming took off 3 bases at V and 4 bases at J, with 6 bases between the two ends. The CDR3 is CASSERVYGYTF. The CDR3 DNA follows: TGTGCCAGCAGTGAGAGGGTCTATGGCTACACCTTC.

This chain connects TRBV29-1 to TRBJ1-5; 7 bases fit TRBD1. Germline V lookup: CDR1 SQVTM, CDR2 ANQGSEA. The CDR3 is made up of 13 amino acids. V shed 7 bases and J 3 bases; nucleotides not matched to a gene: 6. CDR3 nucleotide sequence: TGCAGCGCCTCCACAGGGGACAATCAGCCCCAGCATTTT. Translating it yields CSASTGDNQPQHF.

This chain connects TRBV30 to TRBJ2-5; tentatively, D is TRBD1 (5 bases). Germline V gene data show CDR1 as GTSNPN and CDR2 as SVGIG (reference sequence). Trimming pared 7 bases from V and 4 bases from J, leaving 19 bases between. The CDR3 extends over 14 amino acids. The CDR3 region is CAFLSAGMLETQYF. CDR3 bases: TGTGCCTTCCTGAGCGCAGGGATGTTAGAGACCCAGTACTTC. Drawing the rest from reference TRBV30 and TRBJ2-5, the complete variable domain is SQTIHQWPATLVQPVGSPLSLECTVEGTSNPNLYWYRQAAGRGLQLLFYSVGIGQISSEVPQNLSASRPQDRQFILSSKKLLLSDSGFYLCAFLSAGMLETQYFGPGTRLLVL.

The chain links TRBV11-2 to TRBJ2-7; weak D call: TRBD2 (6 bases). Trimming stripped 5 bases from V and 2 bases from J, with 22 bases between. CDR1 is SGHAT, CDR2 FQNNGV, per germline. The CDR3 contains 17 residues. CDR3 nucleotide sequence: TGTGCCAGCAGCGCCTACCCCAGGAGGGAGTCCCCCTACGAGCAGTACTTC. Translated, it gives CASSAYPRRESPYEQYF.

There are a few counts of this clone. This sequence joins TRBV18 and TRBJ2-4, with 7 bases aligning to TRBD1. The CDR3 covers 15 residues. The germline V gene encodes CDR1 KGHSH and CDR2 LQKENI. The V gene end was trimmed by 5 bases and the J gene end by 0 bases; junction bases not matched to a gene: 4. CDR3 sequence (DNA): TGTGCCAGCTCAACTGGACAGGTAGCCAAAAACATTCAGTACTTC. Encoded protein: CASSTGQVAKNIQYF.

The chain carries TRBV6-5 and TRBJ2-5; either TRBD1 or TRBD2 may supply D (6 bases each). The CDR3 spans 13 residues. V lost 4 bases and J 5 bases, leaving 11 bases between the germline ends. CDR1 and CDR2 from the germline V gene are MNHEY and SVGAGI. CDR3 nucleotide sequence: TGTGCCAGCAGTTTTGGGGGGCGGGAGACCCAGTACTTC. Translating it yields CASSFGGRETQYF.

The chain employs TRBV7-2 and TRBJ2-5; unclear D gene. This CDR3 contains 13 residues. From germline, CDR1 is SGHTA and CDR2 FQGNSA. Trimming left V 2 bases short and J 5 bases short, with 9 bases between. CDR3 region: CASSLRPAETQYF. CDR3 DNA sequence: TGTGCCAGCAGCTTAAGGCCGGCGGAGACCCAGTACTTC.

This chain links TRBV5-4 with TRBJ2-2, with D tentatively TRBD2 (6 bases). The CDR3 covers 15 residues. Trimming pared 0 bases from V and 4 bases from J, leaving 10 bases between. The germline V gene has CDR1 SGHNT and CDR2 YYREEE (reference sequence). In nucleotides, the CDR3 is TGTGCCAGCAGCTTGGAGGCTAGCGCCACCGGGGAGCTGTTTTTT. Protein sequence: CASSLEASATGELFF.

The chain carries TRBV9 and TRBJ1-1; possible D gene TRBD1, 6 bases. Trimming removed 3 bases at V and 4 bases at J, with 10 bases between. The CDR3 sequence is 13 residues long. Germline V CDR1 and CDR2: SGDLS, YYNGEE. For the CDR3, the DNA is TGTGCCAGCAGCGACAGGGTGGGCACTGAAGCTTTCTTT. It codes for CASSDRVGTEAFF.

In DNA, the CDR3 is TGTGCCTGGTATAACAGGGGTTGGGAGACCCAGTACTTC. Its protein product is CAWYNRGWETQYF. This chain connects TRBV30 to TRBJ2-5; 7 nucleotides match TRBD1. With 5 bases clipped from V and 5 bases from J, the junction kept 8 bases outside the gene matches. CDR3 length equals 13 residues. In germline, CDR1 is GTSNPN, CDR2 SVGIG (reference sequence).

V is TRBV7-6 and J is TRBJ2-5; possible D gene TRBD2, 6 bases. Germline-derived CDR1 and CDR2 are SGHVS and FNYEAQ. The CDR3 sequence is 15 residues long. Trimming shortened V by 5 bases and J by 3 bases, and 16 bases separated the two germline ends. The chain's CDR3 is CASSQLEGEKETQYF. CDR3 nucleotide sequence: TGTGCCAGCAGCCAGTTGGAGGGAGAGAAAGAGACCCAGTACTTC.

This chain joins TRBV5-1 and TRBJ2-7; 8 nucleotides match TRBD1. J lost 0 bases, V lost 0 bases, and 2 bases had no gene match. CDR1 is SGHRS, CDR2 YFSETQ, per germline. The CDR3 runs 15 residues. DNA for the CDR3: TGCGCCAGCAGCTTGGGGACAGGGACCTCCTACGAGCAGTACTTC. Amino acid sequence: CASSLGTGTSYEQYF.

Here the CDR3 DNA reads TGTGCCAGCAGTGATGCCAGGACCTACAATGAGCAGTTCTTC. This gives the protein CASSDARTYNEQFF. This chain joins TRBV25-1 and TRBJ2-1, with no clear D. The CDR3 has 14 residues. Germline-derived CDR1 and CDR2 are MGHDK and SYGVNS. Deletions cut 3 bases from V and 2 bases from J, with 8 bases between.

This clone was picked up a small number of times. This CDR3 is CASSVQGPPGANVLTF. The CDR3 DNA follows: TGCGCCAGCAGCGTCCAGGGGCCGCCCGGGGCCAACGTCCTGACTTTC. This chain links TRBV5-1 with TRBJ2-6, with D perhaps TRBD1 (6 bases). This CDR3 is 16 amino acids long. Trimming removed 4 bases from V and 4 bases from J, with 15 bases in between. The germline V gene encodes CDR1 SGHRS and CDR2 YFSETQ.

In its sample, this clone was seen a few times. The chain employs TRBV29-1 and TRBJ2-4, with TRBD2 matching over 16 bases. This CDR3 comprises 15 residues. The germline V gene has CDR1 SQVTM and CDR2 ANQGSEA. The V and J ends lost 4 bases and 6 bases, in that order; junction bases with no gene match: 3. The CDR3 nucleotides are TGCAGCGTTGCCGGGACTAGCGGGAGGGGAAACATTCAGTACTTC. This sequence encodes CSVAGTSGRGNIQYF.

This clone was picked up a small number of times. The chain joins TRBV18 to TRBJ1-5, with D maybe TRBD1 (6 bases). The CDR3 sequence is 13 residues long. Per germline, CDR1 KGHSH and CDR2 LQKENI. Between the trimmed V and J ends, which lost 6 bases and 3 bases, there was a span of 9 bases. The CDR3 bases are TGTGCCAGCTCGGACAGCGACAATCAGCCCCAGCATTTT. Its translation is CASSDSDNQPQHF. Full variable domain (missing parts from reference TRBV18 and TRBJ1-5): NAGVMQNPRHLVRRRGQEARLRCSPMKGHSHVYWYRQLPEEGLKFMVYLQKENIIDESGMPKERFSAEFPKEGPSILRIQQVVRGDSAAYFCASSDSDNQPQHFGDGTRLSIL.

The chain links TRBV6-5 to TRBJ2-2; no clear D gene. Trimming removed 2 bases from V and 3 bases from J, with 4 bases in between. The CDR3 contains 13 residues. Germline values: CDR1 MNHEY, CDR2 SVGAGI. CDR3 coding DNA: TGTGCCAGCAGTTACGACTACACCGGGGAGCTGTTTTTT. It yields the protein CASSYDYTGELFF.

The chain links TRBV29-1 to TRBJ1-1; TRBD1 might be the D (5 bases). CDR3 length equals 12 residues. V lost 3 bases to trimming and J lost 1 base, with 6 bases between them. The germline V gene has CDR1 SQVTM and CDR2 ANQGSEA. CDR3 DNA: TGCAGCGTTGACAGGGCGAACACTGAAGCTTTCTTT. This codes for CSVDRANTEAFF.

This clone turned up a few times. J is TRBJ2-5 and V is TRBV6-6; 10 bases fit TRBD2. V gave up 5 bases and J gave up 3 bases; unmatched junction bases: 3. This CDR3 is built from 14 residues. CDR1 and CDR2 from the germline V gene are MNHNY and SVGAGI (reference sequence). Written as DNA, the CDR3 is TGTGCCAGCAGTCTGAGCGGGAGGGAAGAGACCCAGTACTTC. Its translation is CASSLSGREETQYF.

J is TRBJ1-5 and V is TRBV5-1; 8 bases align to TRBD1. V lost 0 bases, J lost 7 bases, and 6 bases stayed unmatched. CDR3 length: 15 amino acids. In germline, CDR1 is SGHRS, CDR2 YFSETQ. CDR3: CASSLGGQGGQPQHF. CDR3 DNA sequence: TGCGCCAGCAGCTTGGGAGGACAGGGCGGGCAGCCCCAGCATTTT. Based on the CDR3 plus reference TRBV5-1 and TRBJ1-5, the full variable domain is KAGVTQTPRYLIKTRGQQVTLSCSPISGHRSVSWYQQTPGQGLQFLFEYFSETQRNKGNFPGRFSGRQFSNSRSEMNVSTLELGDSALYLCASSLGGQGGQPQHFGDGTRLSIL.

The chain couples TRBV30 to TRBJ2-7; tentatively, D is TRBD2 (5 bases). V dropped 4 bases and J dropped 3 bases, with 16 bases sitting between them. Germline CDR1 is GTSNPN and CDR2 is SVGIG (reference sequence). The CDR3 has 14 residues. CDR3 bases: TGTGCCTGGACCCCCGGGGAGACCTACTACGAGCAGTACTTC. Translating it yields CAWTPGETYYEQYF.